What follows are 18 T cell receptor beta chains derived from one specimen sequenced in a study of human T cells and chemical hapten exposure. TCRdb called the RACE reads again in MiXCR, with one record for every CDR3 protein. The table includes 180,000 or so distinct CDR3 sequences, 20% to 25% detected once. Noted time point: patch test 1, 2 weeks after DPC sensitization. Indicated treatment: therapeutic diphenylcyclopropenone sensitization with weekly scalp DPC. The sample was whole blood, taken in connection with sensitization to the hapten diphenylcyclopropenone (DPC). These receptors originate from a woman in her forties or fifties with alopecia areata. Some clones in this sample may be carry-over from other donors' samples.

V is TRBV13 and J is TRBJ2-1; D remains unclear. The CDR3 consists of 11 residues. V shed 5 bases and J shed 10 bases, with 9 bases lying between them. The V gene's germline CDR1 is PRHDT and CDR2 FYEKMQ (reference sequence). CDR3 region: CASSPDGEQFF. The CDR3 DNA is TGTGCCAGCAGCCCCGATGGGGAGCAGTTCTTC.

This clonotype has just a few counts. The chain combines TRBV4-2 with TRBJ1-1; 8 nucleotides match TRBD1. CDR3 length equals 15 residues. Trimming cost V 0 bases and J 10 bases; bases outside gene matches: 10. Germline CDR1 reads LGHNA; CDR2 reads YNFKEQ. In nucleotides, the CDR3 is TGTGCCAGCAGCCAAGAAGGGACAGGTCCGGGTGCAGCTTTCTTT. Translated: CASSQEGTGPGAAFF.

This clonotype is a singleton in its sample. The genes are TRBV25-1 and TRBJ1-1; D is possibly TRBD1 (5 bases). This CDR3 comprises 15 residues. The germline V gene encodes CDR1 MGHDK and CDR2 SYGVNS. V was pared by 4 bases and J by 8 bases, with 20 bases between. CDR3 region: CASSGHGMAGTEAFF. The DNA for the CDR3 is TGTGCCAGCAGTGGTCACGGAATGGCGGGGACCGAAGCTTTCTTT.

The chain employs TRBV7-9 and TRBJ2-5; D call uncertain. CDR3 length equals 12 residues. Germline-derived CDR1 and CDR2 are SEHNR and FQNEAQ (reference sequence). The V end lost 6 bases, the J end lost 0 bases, and 5 bases lay between the germline ends. The CDR3 DNA reads TGTGCCAGCAGACAGTACCAAGAGACCCAGTACTTC. It is translated as CASRQYQETQYF. Full variable domain (missing parts from reference TRBV7-9 and TRBJ2-5): DTGVSQNPRHKITKRGQNVTFRCDPISEHNRLYWYRQTLGQGPEFLTYFQNEAQLEKSRLLSDRFSAERPKGSFSTLEIQRTEQGDSAMYLCASRQYQETQYFGPGTRLLVL.

This clonotype was seen more than once but under ten times. This chain joins TRBV11-3 and TRBJ1-1, with unresolved D. Deletions cut 2 bases from V and 3 bases from J, with 10 bases between. Germline V gene sequence: CDR1 SGHNT, CDR2 YENEEA. There are 14 residues in the CDR3. The CDR3 sequence is CASSLHREDTEAFF. The CDR3 nucleotides are TGTGCCAGCAGCTTACACCGGGAGGACACTGAAGCTTTCTTT.

The V gene is TRBV15, the J gene TRBJ2-1; the match to TRBD2 covers 7 bases. The CDR3 is 16 residues long. Germline CDR1 reads LNHNV; CDR2 reads YYDKDF (reference sequence). V lost 3 bases, J lost 0 bases, and 5 bases stayed unmatched. The DNA for the CDR3 is TGTGCCACCAGCAGCCGGGACTACTACTCCTACAATGAGCAGTTCTTC. This gives the protein CATSSRDYYSYNEQFF.

The chain carries TRBV5-1 and TRBJ2-3; D remains unclear. Germline loops: CDR1 SGHRS, CDR2 YFSETQ. The CDR3 contains 14 residues. Trimming pared 2 bases from V and 5 bases from J, leaving 12 bases between. The chain's CDR3 is CASSFRLIGDTQYF. In DNA form, the CDR3 reads TGCGCCAGCAGCTTTCGATTAATAGGAGATACGCAGTATTTT.

The V and J genes are TRBV27 and TRBJ1-2, with a possible D match to TRBD1 (6 bases). The length of the CDR3 is 13 residues. Germline lookup yields CDR1 MNHEY and CDR2 SMNVEV (reference sequence). Trimming pared 8 bases from V and 8 bases from J, leaving 18 bases between. The CDR3 protein is CASSERGKYGYTF. CDR3 nucleotide sequence: TGTGCCAGCTCGGAAAGGGGGAAATACGGCTACACCTTC.

This clonotype was found a few times. V and J are TRBV11-2 and TRBJ2-2; no clear D gene. Germline V lookup: CDR1 SGHAT, CDR2 FQNNGV. V was clipped by 5 bases and J by 6 bases, with 7 bases between them. CDR3 length: 12 residues. The CDR3 loop is CASSPDAGELFF. CDR3 sequence (DNA): TGTGCCAGCAGCCCGGATGCCGGGGAGCTGTTTTTT.

The chain carries TRBV5-1 and TRBJ1-6, with 8 bases matching TRBD1. CDR3 length: 14 residues. J was trimmed by 7 bases and V by 4 bases; bases with no gene match: 4. From germline, CDR1 is SGHRS and CDR2 YFSETQ. The CDR3 DNA reads as TGCGCCAGCAGCGAACAGGGGGTAAATTCACCCCTCCACTTT. This translates into CASSEQGVNSPLHF. The whole variable domain, remainder taken from reference TRBV5-1 and TRBJ1-6, is KAGVTQTPRYLIKTRGQQVTLSCSPISGHRSVSWYQQTPGQGLQFLFEYFSETQRNKGNFPGRFSGRQFSNSRSEMNVSTLELGDSALYLCASSEQGVNSPLHFGNGTRLTVT.

CDR3 in amino acids: CASSEFGTDTQYF. CDR3 in DNA: TGTGCCAGCAGTGAATTCGGAACAGATACGCAGTATTTT. The chain combines TRBV25-1 with TRBJ2-3; D gene uncertain. V lost 1 base to trimming and J lost 3 bases, with 5 bases between them. Germline-derived CDR1 and CDR2 are MGHDK and SYGVNS. The CDR3 runs 13 residues.

The chain uses TRBV12-3 or TRBV12-4 and TRBJ1-5; 9 bases align to TRBD1. CDR3 length equals 15 residues. The trim removed 5 bases at V and 4 bases at J, leaving 6 bases unmatched. The CDR3 loop is CASSPGTGRNQPQHF. CDR3 coding DNA: TGTGCCAGCAGTCCCGGGACAGGGCGTAATCAGCCCCAGCATTTT.

This rearrangement joins TRBV5-1 to TRBJ2-6; no firm D call. Per the germline V gene, CDR1 is SGHRS and CDR2 is YFSETQ. This CDR3 is 15 amino acids long. Trimming removed 1 base at V and 0 bases at J, with 5 bases between. CDR3 bases: TGCGCCAGCAGCTTGCGTTCCTCTGGGGCCAACGTCCTGACTTTC. This sequence encodes CASSLRSSGANVLTF.

Here the CDR3 reads CAISEGGRGNTEAFF. The CDR3 coding sequence is TGTGCCATCAGTGAAGGGGGACGGGGGAACACTGAAGCTTTCTTT. The chain joins TRBV10-3 to TRBJ1-1, with D perhaps TRBD1 (6 bases). This CDR3 contains 15 residues. Trimming cost V 3 bases and J 1 base, with 12 bases left between them. CDR1 is ENHRY and CDR2 is SYGVKD in the germline V gene.

V is TRBV20-1 and J is TRBJ2-3; D uncertain. This CDR3 has 13 residues. The germline V gene encodes CDR1 DFQATT and CDR2 SNEGSKA (reference sequence). V lost 5 bases, J lost 1 base, and 10 bases lay in between. The CDR3: CSAVITRTDTQYF. CDR3 sequence (DNA): TGCAGTGCTGTCATCACCCGCACAGATACGCAGTATTTT.

V gene TRBV12-3 or TRBV12-4 combines with J gene TRBJ1-4; D is ambiguous. Between the trimmed V and J ends, which lost 3 bases and 0 bases, there was a span of 8 bases. The CDR3 totals 15 residues. The CDR3 reads CASSFSETTNEKLFF. CDR3 DNA: TGTGCCAGCAGTTTCTCTGAAACAACTAATGAAAAACTGTTTTTT.

This clonotype was counted a few times. The chain combines TRBV7-3 with TRBJ1-1, with a possible D match to TRBD1 (5 bases). Trimming took 0 bases from V and 5 from J, leaving 13 bases between them. Germline CDR1 and CDR2: SGHTA and FQGTGA. The CDR3 covers 15 residues. In DNA, the CDR3 is TGTGCCAGCAGCTTAACGGGGCAGGTAGGAACTGAAGCTTTCTTT. It translates to CASSLTGQVGTEAFF.

This clonotype has more than one count but fewer than ten. The J gene is TRBJ1-5, the V gene TRBV7-9; D ambiguous. Trimming left V 1 base short and J 7 bases short, with 11 bases between. CDR1 SEHNR and CDR2 FQNEAQ come from the germline V gene (reference sequence). The CDR3 contains 14 residues. The CDR3 reads CASSLDSSGQPQHF. CDR3 sequence (DNA): TGTGCCAGCAGCTTAGACTCTTCGGGGCAGCCCCAGCATTTT.